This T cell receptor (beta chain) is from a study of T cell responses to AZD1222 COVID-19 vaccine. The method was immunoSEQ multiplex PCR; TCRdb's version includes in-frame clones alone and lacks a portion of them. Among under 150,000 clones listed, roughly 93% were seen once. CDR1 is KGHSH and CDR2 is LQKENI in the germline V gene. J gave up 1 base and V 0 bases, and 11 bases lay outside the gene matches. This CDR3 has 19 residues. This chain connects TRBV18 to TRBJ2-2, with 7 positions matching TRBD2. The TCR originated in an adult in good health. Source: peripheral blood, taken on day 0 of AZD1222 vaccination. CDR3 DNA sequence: TGTGCCAGCTCACCACCGAGAGTGGAGGGGACTATGAACACCGGGGAGCTGTTTTTT. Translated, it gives CASSPPRVEGTMNTGELFF.